One and the same sample provided the 10 T cell receptor beta chains below, sequenced in a study of blood T cell repertoires in COVID-19. Profiling relied on immunoSEQ multiplex PCR, and the TCRdb table lists in-frame clones only, not all of them. Here the sample spans 60,000 to 75,000 clones, 80% to 90% being singletons. The specimen sequenced was peripheral blood. These receptors all come from a man aged 45-60 years with active COVID-19.

The chain uses TRBV19 and TRBJ1-1; D gene unclear. CDR1 is LNHDA, CDR2 SQIVND, per germline (reference sequence). Between the trimmed V and J ends, which lost 7 bases and 0 bases, there was a span of 9 bases. The CDR3 contains 13 residues. The CDR3 is CASTSHLNTEAFF. CDR3 DNA: TGTGCCAGTACGAGCCACCTGAACACTGAAGCTTTCTTT.

This sequence joins TRBV6-2 or TRBV6-3 and TRBJ2-1; 9 bases are a match to TRBD2. Germline loops: CDR1 MNHEY, CDR2 SVGEGT. The CDR3 loop spans 16 amino acids. V shed 2 bases and J 4 bases; nucleotides not matched to a gene: 6. CDR3 sequence: CASSYLGSGGYNEQFF. In nucleotides, the CDR3 is TGTGCCAGCAGTTACCTTGGTAGCGGGGGATACAATGAGCAGTTCTTC.

The rearrangement uses TRBV7-2 and TRBJ2-1; D ambiguous. V lost 6 bases and J 9 bases, leaving 15 bases between the germline ends. The germline CDR1 and CDR2 sequences are SGHTA and FQGNSA. The CDR3 is 13 residues long. The DNA of the CDR3 is TGTGCCAGCAGACTGAGAGAATCTAGTGAGCAGTTCTTC. Its translation: CASRLRESSEQFF.

V usage is TRBV11-2 and J usage is TRBJ2-1; 13 bases align to TRBD2. Germline V gene lookup returns CDR1 SGHAT and CDR2 FQNNGV. The trim removed 3 bases at V and 5 bases at J, leaving 7 bases unmatched. The length of the CDR3 is 17 residues. The CDR3 here is CASSLRGGTSGNNEQFF. The CDR3 nucleotides are TGTGCCAGCAGCTTGAGGGGGGGGACTAGCGGGAACAATGAGCAGTTCTTC.

This clone was seen once. The chain recombines TRBV7-2 with TRBJ2-7; D gene uncertain. Trimming removed 5 bases from V and 2 bases from J, with 7 bases in between. Germline-derived CDR1 and CDR2 are SGHTA and FQGNSA. This CDR3 has 12 amino acids. The DNA of the CDR3 is TGTGCCAGCAGCCAACCAGCCTACGAGCAGTACTTC. Residues: CASSQPAYEQYF.

V gene TRBV27 combines with J gene TRBJ1-4, with D possibly being TRBD1 (5 bases). The CDR3 sequence is 14 residues long. Trimming shortened V by 5 bases and J by 7 bases, and 14 bases separated the two germline ends. Germline assignment: CDR1 MNHEY and CDR2 SMNVEV (reference sequence). The CDR3 coding sequence is TGTGCCAGCAGTGGGGCGGGGGTCGGTGAAAAACTGTTTTTT. As protein: CASSGAGVGEKLFF. The entire variable domain, with the rest obtained from reference TRBV27 and TRBJ1-4, is as follows: EAQVTQNPRYLITVTGKKLTVTCSQNMNHEYMSWYRQDPGLGLRQIYYSMNVEVTDKGDVPEGYKVSRKEKRNFPLILESPSPNQTSLYFCASSGAGVGEKLFFGSGTQLSVL.

This clone was counted only a few times. The rearrangement links TRBV19 to TRBJ2-7; 8 nucleotides agree with TRBD2. The junction had 5 bases not matched to a gene; V was cut back by 5 bases and J by 2 bases. Germline lookup yields CDR1 LNHDA and CDR2 SQIVND (reference sequence). The CDR3 is 14 residues long. The CDR3 spells CASSAREGAYEQYF. The CDR3 coding sequence is TGTGCCAGTAGTGCCCGGGAGGGCGCCTACGAGCAGTACTTC.

This clone was observed a handful of times. The V call is TRBV18, the J call TRBJ1-1, with a tentative D call TRBD1 (5 bases). This CDR3 region has 14 residues. V was pared by 3 bases and J by 3 bases, with 11 bases between. Germline CDR1 reads KGHSH; CDR2 reads LQKENI. The CDR3 DNA reads TGTGCCAGCTCACCGTTGGAAGGGGACACTGAAGCTTTCTTT. It is translated as CASSPLEGDTEAFF.

V usage is TRBV6-5 and J usage is TRBJ1-1, with 7 bases identical to TRBD1. V lost 6 bases, J lost 3 bases, and 4 bases stayed unmatched. This CDR3 comprises 13 residues. CDR1 MNHEY and CDR2 SVGAGI come from the germline V gene. CDR3 residues: CASRSGQHTEAFF. The CDR3 coding sequence is TGTGCCAGCAGGTCGGGACAGCACACTGAAGCTTTCTTT.

The rearrangement uses TRBV19 and TRBJ1-3, with 7 bases that match TRBD1. The CDR3 runs to 16 residues. With 7 bases clipped from V and 0 bases from J, the junction kept 9 bases outside the gene matches. Germline V gene lookup returns CDR1 LNHDA and CDR2 SQIVND (reference sequence). CDR3 coding DNA: TGTGCCAGTAACAACGACAGGGACCCCTCTGGAAACACCATATATTTT. It translates to CASNNDRDPSGNTIYF.